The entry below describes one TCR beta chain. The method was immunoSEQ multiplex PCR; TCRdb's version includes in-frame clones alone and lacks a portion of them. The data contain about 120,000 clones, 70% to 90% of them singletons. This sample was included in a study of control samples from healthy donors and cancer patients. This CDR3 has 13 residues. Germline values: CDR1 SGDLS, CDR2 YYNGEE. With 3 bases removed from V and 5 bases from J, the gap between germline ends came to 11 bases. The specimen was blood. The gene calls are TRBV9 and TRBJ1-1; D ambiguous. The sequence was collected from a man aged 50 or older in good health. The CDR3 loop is CASSGDGKTEAFF. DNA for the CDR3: TGTGCCAGCAGCGGCGACGGGAAGACTGAAGCTTTCTTT.